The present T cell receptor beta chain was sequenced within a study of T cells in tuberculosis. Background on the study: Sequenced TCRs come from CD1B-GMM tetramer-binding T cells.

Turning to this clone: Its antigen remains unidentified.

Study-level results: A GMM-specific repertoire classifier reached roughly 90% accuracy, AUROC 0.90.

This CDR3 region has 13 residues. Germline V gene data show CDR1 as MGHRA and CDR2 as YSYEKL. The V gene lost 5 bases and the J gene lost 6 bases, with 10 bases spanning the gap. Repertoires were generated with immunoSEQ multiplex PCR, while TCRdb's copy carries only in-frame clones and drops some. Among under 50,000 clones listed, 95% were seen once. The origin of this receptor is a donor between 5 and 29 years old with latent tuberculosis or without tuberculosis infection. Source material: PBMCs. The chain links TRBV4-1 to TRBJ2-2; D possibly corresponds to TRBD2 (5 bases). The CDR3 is CASSVGVAGELFF. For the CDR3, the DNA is TGCGCCAGCAGCGTGGGAGTCGCCGGGGAGCTGTTTTTT.